These 15 T cell receptor beta chains were all obtained from the same sample, sequenced in a study of beta chain features in type 1 diabetes. Sequencing targeted expressed TCRB transcripts, as all isolated RNA had been reverse transcribed. Assay: immunoSEQ multiplex PCR; the TCRdb copy retains only in-frame clones and omits some. The table records just over 450,000 clones, about 30% of them present only once. Sequences were obtained from naive CD4+ T cells from blood. These receptors were collected from a young man in good health.

The chain joins TRBV5-5 to TRBJ2-1; no definite D call. The V gene's germline CDR1 is SGHKS and CDR2 YYEKEE (reference sequence). The CDR3 contains 15 residues. Trimming removed 0 bases at V and 7 bases at J, with 14 bases between. The CDR3 region has the DNA TGTGCCAGCAGCTTGGTCCAGCTGGTGGGGAATGAGCAGTTCTTC. Protein product: CASSLVQLVGNEQFF.

The chain joins TRBV29-1 to TRBJ2-7, with D maybe TRBD1 (5 bases). The CDR3 has 13 amino acids. V was pared by 7 bases and J by 3 bases, with 16 bases between. Germline assignment: CDR1 SQVTM and CDR2 ANQGSEA. The chain's CDR3 is CSAKGFRGYEQYF. The CDR3 nucleotides read TGCAGCGCAAAGGGGTTTAGAGGCTACGAGCAGTACTTC.

This clone has a handful of counts. This chain connects TRBV7-9 to TRBJ2-7; 9 bases are a match to TRBD2. Trimming took 3 bases from V and 4 from J; bases not matched to a gene: 7. Germline-derived CDR1 and CDR2 are SEHNR and FQNEAQ (reference sequence). The CDR3 runs 15 residues. The CDR3 DNA reads as TGTGCCAGCAGCTTGCTTAGCGGGAGTAAGTACGAGCAGTACTTC. Protein sequence: CASSLLSGSKYEQYF.

This clone was seen more than once but under ten times. The chain carries TRBV4-3 and TRBJ1-2; D is unclear. Germline V gene data show CDR1 as LGHNA and CDR2 as YSLEER. CDR3 length equals 15 residues. Trimming stripped 0 bases from V and 0 bases from J, with 8 bases between. DNA for the CDR3: TGCGCCAGCAGCCAAGACTGGATAGCTAACTATGGCTACACCTTC. Residues: CASSQDWIANYGYTF.

The chain joins TRBV30 to TRBJ1-2; no reliable D call. The CDR3 loop spans 15 amino acids. V shed 0 bases and J shed 3 bases, with 14 bases lying between them. CDR1 and CDR2 from the germline V gene are GTSNPN and SVGIG (reference sequence). The CDR3 reads CAWSVGRPADYGYTF. The CDR3 coding sequence is TGTGCCTGGAGTGTCGGGCGCCCAGCGGACTATGGCTACACCTTC. Looking up the rest from reference TRBV30 and TRBJ1-2 gives the full variable domain: SQTIHQWPATLVQPVGSPLSLECTVEGTSNPNLYWYRQAAGRGLQLLFYSVGIGQISSEVPQNLSASRPQDRQFILSSKKLLLSDSGFYLCAWSVGRPADYGYTFGSGTRLTVV.

A few counts support this clone. V usage is TRBV7-2 and J usage is TRBJ2-3; no clear D. This CDR3 has 9 residues. Trimming left V 10 bases short and J 4 bases short, with 3 bases between. Per germline, CDR1 SGHTA and CDR2 FQGNSA. CDR3 bases: TGTGCCACGGCAGATACGCAGTATTTT. It specifies CATADTQYF.

This clone was found a few times. The chain is built from TRBV30 and TRBJ2-1, with 11 bases fitting TRBD2. The germline gives CDR1 GTSNPN, CDR2 SVGIG (reference sequence). V lost 4 bases, J lost 15 bases, and 8 bases stayed unmatched. CDR3 length: 12 amino acids. CDR3 amino acids: CAWTYGTSGTFF. CDR3 nucleotides: TGTGCCTGGACCTACGGGACTAGCGGTACGTTCTTC.

Only a few counts were recorded for this clone. The V gene is TRBV10-3, the J gene TRBJ1-2; 9 positions agree with TRBD1. CDR1 ENHRY and CDR2 SYGVKD come from the germline V gene. The CDR3 is 14 residues long. V shed 6 bases, J shed 3 bases, and the junction held 5 bases outside the gene matches. The chain's CDR3 is CAIRQDRGDYGYTF. DNA for the CDR3: TGTGCCATCAGGCAGGACAGGGGAGACTATGGCTACACCTTC.

This clone was counted only a few times. This rearrangement joins TRBV7-2 to TRBJ2-5; D is ambiguous. V gave up 5 bases and J gave up 2 bases, with 9 bases separating them. Germline CDR1 is SGHTA and CDR2 is FQGNSA. The CDR3 sequence is 13 residues long. CDR3 bases: TGTGCCAGCAGCCCTCTGGCGCAAGAGACCCAGTACTTC. Protein product: CASSPLAQETQYF.

This clone was seen only a few times. This chain joins TRBV29-1 and TRBJ1-4, with TRBD1 matching over 9 bases. Germline CDR1 SQVTM, CDR2 ANQGSEA. Trimming took 4 bases from V and 7 from J; bases not matched to a gene: 4. This CDR3 has 13 amino acids. The CDR3 reads CSVAGTGIEKLFF. The CDR3 DNA reads TGCAGCGTTGCCGGGACAGGGATTGAAAAACTGTTTTTT.

This clone turned up a few times. The chain uses TRBV9 and TRBJ2-4; D may be TRBD2 (6 bases). Germline V CDR1 and CDR2: SGDLS, YYNGEE. This CDR3 comprises 15 residues. The V gene lost 5 bases and the J gene lost 7 bases, with 19 bases spanning the gap. The CDR3 nucleotides read TGTGCCAGCAGTCATGGAGGGATGGTCCCTAACATTCAGTACTTC. This codes for CASSHGGMVPNIQYF.

The V and J genes are TRBV9 and TRBJ1-1; 7 bases map to TRBD1. The V segment lost 4 bases and the J segment 4 bases; nucleotides outside the gene matches: 10. Germline lookup yields CDR1 SGDLS and CDR2 YYNGEE. This CDR3 is 15 amino acids long. CDR3 DNA sequence: TGTGCCAGCAGCCAAGGACAGGCCCAAGGCACTGAAGCTTTCTTT. It encodes CASSQGQAQGTEAFF.

This clone was seen a few times. The CDR3 nucleotides are TGTGCCATCAGGGGACAGGGGGCCACCTACGAGCAGTACTTC. This codes for CAIRGQGATYEQYF. This chain links TRBV10-3 with TRBJ2-7, with 12 bases fitting TRBD1. Per the germline V gene, CDR1 is ENHRY and CDR2 is SYGVKD. CDR3 length equals 14 residues. J was trimmed by 2 bases and V by 6 bases; bases with no gene match: 2.

This chain joins TRBV9 and TRBJ1-5, with D possibly being TRBD1 (5 bases). The V end was cut by 0 bases, the J end by 7 bases, with 11 bases between. The CDR3 contains 14 residues. The germline gives CDR1 SGDLS, CDR2 YYNGEE. This CDR3 is CASSVAGTKQPQHF. The CDR3 DNA reads TGTGCCAGCAGCGTAGCCGGGACTAAGCAGCCCCAGCATTTT. The complete variable domain, with remaining parts taken from reference TRBV9 and TRBJ1-5, reads DSGVTQTPKHLITATGQRVTLRCSPRSGDLSVYWYQQSLDQGLQFLIQYYNGEERAKGNILERFSAQQFPDLHSELNLSSLELGDSALYFCASSVAGTKQPQHFGDGTRLSIL.

The chain employs TRBV5-4 and TRBJ2-7; 8 bases are shared with TRBD1. Germline V gives CDR1 SGHNT, CDR2 YYREEE (reference sequence). V lost 5 bases and J lost 6; bases outside the gene matches: 22. CDR3 size: 18 residues. The CDR3 loop is CASRRDRSLRLDMAEQYF. The CDR3 DNA reads TGTGCCAGCAGGAGGGACAGGTCGCTGAGGCTAGACATGGCCGAGCAGTACTTC.